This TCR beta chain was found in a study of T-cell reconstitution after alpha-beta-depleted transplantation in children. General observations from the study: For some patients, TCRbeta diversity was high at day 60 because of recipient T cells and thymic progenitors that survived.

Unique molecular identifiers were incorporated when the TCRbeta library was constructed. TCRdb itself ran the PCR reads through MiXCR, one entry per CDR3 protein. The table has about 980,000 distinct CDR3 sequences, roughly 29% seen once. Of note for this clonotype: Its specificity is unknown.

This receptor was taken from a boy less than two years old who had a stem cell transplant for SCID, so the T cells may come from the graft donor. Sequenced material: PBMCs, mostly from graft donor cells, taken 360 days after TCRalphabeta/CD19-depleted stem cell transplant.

For the CDR3, the DNA is TGTGCCAGCAGTTACTCATGGGACAGGGGGCATGGCGGGGAGCTGTTTTTT. It codes for CASSYSWDRGHGGELFF. The V gene is TRBV6-2 or TRBV6-3, the J gene TRBJ2-2; 12 nucleotides match TRBD1. This CDR3 region has 17 residues. J gave up 7 bases and V 0 bases, and 6 bases lay outside the gene matches. Germline values: CDR1 MNHEY, CDR2 SVGEGT.